The next 19 T cell receptor beta chains were all read from a single sample in a study of T cell repertoires in cytomegalovirus infection. These receptors are not linked to any known antigen. One entry per CDR3 protein, called by TCRdb with MiXCR from the reads. The sample consists of approximately 280,000 distinct CDR3 sequences, 20% to 25% of them appearing once. The sequenced sample was cultured PBMCs, obtained from culture after CMV antigen stimulation. The receptors originated from a human donor in good health (CMV status not recorded). Some clones in this sample may be carry-over from other donors' samples.

This clonotype occurred many times. The gene calls are TRBV28 and TRBJ2-1; 10 nucleotides match TRBD2. Trimming took 3 bases from V and 15 from J; bases not matched to a gene: 5. The CDR3 contains 12 residues. Germline lookup yields CDR1 MDHEN and CDR2 SYDVKM. The CDR3 protein is CASSLRLAGRFF. The DNA for the CDR3 is TGTGCCAGCAGTTTGAGACTAGCGGGTCGGTTCTTC. Based on the CDR3 plus reference TRBV28 and TRBJ2-1, the full variable domain is DVKVTQSSRYLVKRTGEKVFLECVQDMDHENMFWYRQDPGLGLRLIYFSYDVKMKEKGDIPEGYSVSREKKERFSLILESASTNQTSMYLCASSLRLAGRFFGPGTRLTVL.

In this sample, this clonotype turned up a few times. The chain uses TRBV12-3 or TRBV12-4 and TRBJ1-2; TRBD1 matches 10 bases. The V gene end was trimmed by 6 bases and the J gene end by 0 bases; junction bases not matched to a gene: 16. This CDR3 is 19 amino acids long. This CDR3 reads CASSRSLGTGVASNYGYTF. DNA for the CDR3: TGTGCCAGCAGCCGATCTTTAGGGACAGGGGTGGCTTCTAACTATGGCTACACCTTC.

V gene TRBV19 combines with J gene TRBJ1-1, with a tentative D call TRBD1 (6 bases). This CDR3 contains 16 residues. CDR1 is LNHDA, CDR2 SQIVND, per germline (reference sequence). The V and J ends lost 2 bases and 4 bases respectively, with 17 bases between them. The CDR3 sequence: CASSIMAGVGGTEAFF. CDR3 nucleotide sequence: TGTGCCAGTAGTATAATGGCAGGGGTGGGAGGCACTGAAGCTTTCTTT.

This chain links TRBV11-2 with TRBJ2-3; tentatively, D is TRBD2 (5 bases). The CDR3 is 14 amino acids. Germline loops: CDR1 SGHAT, CDR2 FQNNGV. The V and J ends lost 1 base and 8 bases respectively, with 13 bases between them. The CDR3 spells CASSLAFGVGTQYF. CDR3 sequence (DNA): TGTGCCAGCAGCTTAGCCTTCGGGGTTGGTACGCAGTATTTT.

This clonotype was observed a few times. The chain employs TRBV7-2 and TRBJ1-3, with D maybe TRBD1 (6 bases). The CDR3 consists of 15 residues. Per germline, CDR1 SGHTA and CDR2 FQGNSA. Trimming pared 5 bases from V and 0 bases from J, leaving 11 bases between. The CDR3 bases are TGTGCCAGCAGCCAACAGGGAGACTCTGGAAACACCATATATTTT. Its protein product is CASSQQGDSGNTIYF.

This clonotype showed up just a few times. This chain links TRBV7-9 with TRBJ1-1, with D unresolved. The CDR3 is 14 amino acids. Germline assignment: CDR1 SEHNR and CDR2 FQNEAQ (reference sequence). V gave up 5 bases and J gave up 1 base, with 11 bases separating them. CDR3 sequence (DNA): TGTGCCAGCAGCCCCCACCTGAGGAACACTGAAGCTTTCTTT. This codes for CASSPHLRNTEAFF. Full variable domain (missing parts from reference TRBV7-9 and TRBJ1-1): DTGVSQNPRHKITKRGQNVTFRCDPISEHNRLYWYRQTLGQGPEFLTYFQNEAQLEKSRLLSDRFSAERPKGSFSTLEIQRTEQGDSAMYLCASSPHLRNTEAFFGQGTRLTVV.

This clonotype has a count of ten or more. The V call is TRBV7-2, the J call TRBJ2-4, with no clear D. V lost 4 bases to trimming and J lost 12 bases, with 13 bases between them. The CDR3 contains 12 residues. Germline V gene lookup returns CDR1 SGHTA and CDR2 FQGNSA. This CDR3 is CASSSAHSDQYF. CDR3 bases: TGTGCCAGCAGCTCTGCACATTCGGATCAGTACTTC.

This chain connects TRBV24-1 to TRBJ1-1; a weak D match, TRBD1 (6 bases). Per the germline V gene, CDR1 is KGHDR and CDR2 is SFDVKD. V was pared by 4 bases and J by 1 base, with 18 bases between. The CDR3 runs to 17 residues. The CDR3 coding sequence is TGTGCCACCAGTGACACCCCCATTGGACAGAAGAACACTGAAGCTTTCTTT. It yields the protein CATSDTPIGQKNTEAFF.

CDR3: CATRRAFLSRGYNEQFF. The CDR3 nucleotides are TGTGCCACCAGGAGGGCTTTTTTGTCTAGGGGTTACAATGAGCAGTTCTTC. V gene TRBV15 combines with J gene TRBJ2-1; D is perhaps TRBD1 or TRBD2 (5 bases each). Germline-derived CDR1 and CDR2 are LNHNV and YYDKDF (reference sequence). Trimming left V 6 bases short and J 4 bases short, with 22 bases between. This CDR3 contains 17 residues. Looking up the rest from reference TRBV15 and TRBJ2-1 gives the full variable domain: DAMVIQNPRYQVTQFGKPVTLSCSQTLNHNVMYWYQQKSSQAPKLLFHYYDKDFNNEADTPDNFQSRRPNTSFCFLDIRSPGLGDTAMYLCATRRAFLSRGYNEQFFGPGTRLTVL.

This clonotype was seen at least ten times. The V and J genes are TRBV7-8 and TRBJ1-1; possibly TRBD1 for D (5 bases). The germline gives CDR1 SGHVS, CDR2 FQNEAQ. Trimming left V 3 bases short and J 1 base short, with 9 bases between. The CDR3 runs to 14 residues. The CDR3 DNA reads as TGTGCCAGCAGCTTTCGGGGGACGAACACTGAAGCTTTCTTT. Translation: CASSFRGTNTEAFF.

This clonotype was observed a handful of times. The J gene is TRBJ1-5, the V gene TRBV6-5; no firm D call. Germline CDR1 and CDR2: MNHEY and SVGAGI. The CDR3 is 15 amino acids. V lost 5 bases and J 3 bases, leaving 14 bases between the germline ends. The CDR3 region has the DNA TGTGCCAGCAGTCCCCTGAGGGCGGACAATCAGCCCCAGCATTTT. Translated: CASSPLRADNQPQHF.

This clonotype was found a few times. The chain has TRBV7-2 and TRBJ1-4; D possibly corresponds to TRBD1 (6 bases). The CDR3 has 17 residues. The ends were cut back, 5 bases at V and 0 bases at J, with 16 bases in the middle. Germline CDR1 and CDR2: SGHTA and FQGNSA. CDR3 loop: CASSLAGHHATNEKLFF. CDR3 coding DNA: TGTGCCAGCAGCCTGGCGGGACATCACGCAACTAATGAAAAACTGTTTTTT.

Ten or more counts support this clonotype. The chain is built from TRBV7-2 and TRBJ1-1; 9 nucleotides agree with TRBD1. V lost 1 base and J lost 4; bases outside the gene matches: 7. This CDR3 comprises 16 residues. The germline gives CDR1 SGHTA, CDR2 FQGNSA. In DNA, the CDR3 is TGTGCCAGCAGCTTAGGTGAGGACAGGGGTTTCACTGAAGCTTTCTTT. Amino acids: CASSLGEDRGFTEAFF.

This clonotype was detected only a few times. The V and J genes are TRBV4-2 and TRBJ2-2; D uncertain. The germline V gene encodes CDR1 LGHNA and CDR2 YNFKEQ. The CDR3 runs 16 residues. With 1 base removed from V and 3 bases from J, the gap between germline ends came to 12 bases. CDR3 sequence (DNA): TGTGCCAGCAGCCAAGGACACAGTGCGGACACCGGGGAGCTGTTTTTT. It codes for CASSQGHSADTGELFF.

There are a few counts of this clonotype. This chain uses TRBV4-1 with TRBJ2-3; 10 nucleotides agree with TRBD2. Germline-derived CDR1 and CDR2 are MGHRA and YSYEKL. This CDR3 spans 16 amino acids. J lost 4 bases, V lost 3 bases, and 7 bases had no gene match. DNA for the CDR3: TGCGCCAGCAGCCAGTCTAGCGGGAGATCCTCAGATACGCAGTATTTT. It yields the protein CASSQSSGRSSDTQYF.

This clonotype has a count of ten or more. The V gene is TRBV12-3 or TRBV12-4, the J gene TRBJ1-5; D not resolved. Trimming stripped 0 bases from V and 6 bases from J, with 0 bases between. This CDR3 spans 11 amino acids. Here the CDR3 DNA reads TGTGCCAGCAGTTTAGCTCAGCCCCAGCATTTT. Translating gives CASSLAQPQHF.

This clonotype was recorded many times. The chain joins TRBV12-3 or TRBV12-4 to TRBJ2-1; D remains ambiguous. The CDR3 loop spans 15 amino acids. V lost 3 bases and J 3 bases, leaving 12 bases between the germline ends. CDR3 region: CASSLGHENYNEQFF. Here the CDR3 DNA reads TGTGCCAGCAGTTTGGGTCACGAAAACTACAATGAGCAGTTCTTC.

This clonotype appeared a few times. This rearrangement joins TRBV15 to TRBJ2-3, with 8 bases that match TRBD2. CDR1 and CDR2 from the germline V gene are LNHNV and YYDKDF (reference sequence). CDR3 length: 17 amino acids. J gave up 4 bases and V 4 bases, and 13 bases lay outside the gene matches. The CDR3 loop is CATSTRRGGRRADTQYF. The CDR3 nucleotides read TGTGCCACCAGCACCCGGCGGGGCGGGAGGCGGGCAGATACGCAGTATTTT.

The rearrangement joins TRBV29-1 to TRBJ1-4; D remains unclear. The V gene's germline CDR1 is SQVTM and CDR2 ANQGSEA. The CDR3 extends over 9 amino acids. This CDR3 is CRRREKLFF. DNA for the CDR3: TGCAGGAGGCGCGAAAAACTGTTTTTT.